The T cell receptor (beta chain) under discussion was sequenced for a study of cytomegalovirus exposure and HLA in healthy donors. Study context: Per a later analysis, the approximately 620 first-cohort and more than 100 validation repertoires shared one platform. Overall study results and limits: Rare TCR sequences predominated, though certain public TCRs were found in many donors.

Notes on this clone: What it binds is unknown.

Sequencing used immunoSEQ multiplex PCR; TCRdb keeps in-frame clones, though not all of them. This sample has 150,000 to 200,000 clones, with around 83% found just once. Source material: PBMCs. The source of this sequence is a woman in her 30s in good health and CMV-seropositive.

The CDR3 spells CASSGPSYEQYF. The DNA of the CDR3 is TGTGCCAGTAGTGGGCCCTCCTACGAGCAGTACTTC. The chain has TRBV19 and TRBJ2-7; D not resolved. Germline values: CDR1 LNHDA, CDR2 SQIVND (reference sequence). The CDR3 is 12 residues long. V lost 5 bases to trimming and J lost 0 bases, with 5 bases between them.